The 10 T cell receptor beta chains in this list originate from one sample, sequenced in a study of OX40 agonist ivuxolimab in advanced cancers. TCRdb keeps only in-frame clones here, not all; method: immunoSEQ multiplex PCR. The sample carries under 100,000 clones, around 90% recorded once. The starting material was CD4+ or CD8+ T cells sorted from blood, obtained in a trial of the OX40 agonist ivuxolimab. These receptors originate from an adult with an advanced solid tumor such as melanoma, head and neck, liver or kidney cancer.

This clone appeared a few times. V is TRBV5-1 and J is TRBJ1-1; 8 bases match TRBD1. Trimming took 0 bases from V and 5 from J; bases not matched to a gene: 9. The CDR3 length is 16 residues. CDR1 and CDR2 (germline): SGHRS, YFSETQ. CDR3 residues: CASSLGTGQGGTEAFF. DNA of the CDR3: TGCGCCAGCAGCTTGGGGACTGGACAGGGAGGGACTGAAGCTTTCTTT. Complete variable domain (other parts from reference TRBV5-1 and TRBJ1-1): KAGVTQTPRYLIKTRGQQVTLSCSPISGHRSVSWYQQTPGQGLQFLFEYFSETQRNKGNFPGRFSGRQFSNSRSEMNVSTLELGDSALYLCASSLGTGQGGTEAFFGQGTRLTVV.

This rearrangement joins TRBV5-4 to TRBJ2-3, with D maybe TRBD2 (6 bases). Trimming left V 0 bases short and J 0 bases short, with 11 bases between. Germline V gives CDR1 SGHNT, CDR2 YYREEE (reference sequence). The CDR3 sequence is 16 residues long. As DNA, the CDR3 is TGTGCCAGCAGCTTGGAGGGACTTCGAAGCACAGATACGCAGTATTTT. Its protein is CASSLEGLRSTDTQYF. The variable domain in full, with the rest retrieved from reference TRBV5-4 and TRBJ2-3, is ETGVTQSPTHLIKTRGQQVTLRCSSQSGHNTVSWYQQALGQGPQFIFQYYREEENGRGNFPPRFSGLQFPNYSSELNVNALELDDSALYLCASSLEGLRSTDTQYFGPGTRLTVL.

The CDR3 spells CAITSRRGNQPQHF. The CDR3 DNA sequence: TGTGCCATTACAAGCCGGCGGGGCAATCAGCCCCAGCATTTT. The chain links TRBV18 to TRBJ1-5, with D uncertain. The germline V gene encodes CDR1 KGHSH and CDR2 LQKENI. The V end was cut by 10 bases, the J end by 2 bases, with 15 bases between. The CDR3 has 14 residues.

V usage is TRBV11-2 and J usage is TRBJ1-1; TRBD1 matches at 8 bases. Germline lookup yields CDR1 SGHAT and CDR2 FQNNGV. The CDR3 loop spans 13 amino acids. The V and J ends lost 3 bases and 4 bases, in that order; junction bases with no gene match: 1. CDR3 in DNA: TGTGCCAGCAGCTTTACAGGGGGCACTGAAGCTTTCTTT. Translated: CASSFTGGTEAFF.

This CDR3 is CASSGAGGNQPQHF. The CDR3 DNA sequence: TGTGCCAGCAGTGGGGCGGGGGGGAATCAGCCCCAGCATTTT. The chain employs TRBV6-1 and TRBJ1-5; the D gene is possibly TRBD1 (5 bases). The ends were cut back, 4 bases at V and 4 bases at J, with 11 bases in the middle. Germline V gene data show CDR1 as MNHNS and CDR2 as SASEGT. This CDR3 region has 14 residues.

V is TRBV30 and J is TRBJ1-5, with D perhaps matching TRBD1 (5 bases). The CDR3 consists of 14 residues. Germline V lookup: CDR1 GTSNPN, CDR2 SVGIG (reference sequence). The germline V and J ends were trimmed by 1 base and 6 bases, with 13 bases remaining between them. The CDR3 DNA reads as TGTGCCTGGAGTGCTGGCACAGGAGGTCAGCCCCAGCATTTT. Amino acid sequence: CAWSAGTGGQPQHF.

The chain couples TRBV30 to TRBJ1-2; unclear D gene. Per the germline V gene, CDR1 is GTSNPN and CDR2 is SVGIG (reference sequence). The CDR3 covers 11 residues. The V and J ends lost 0 bases and 8 bases respectively, with 7 bases between them. The CDR3 DNA is TGTGCCTGGAGTGTACTCTGGGGCTACACCTTC. This encodes CAWSVLWGYTF.

The chain employs TRBV10-1 and TRBJ2-5; D unclear. CDR1 and CDR2 (germline): WNHNN, SYGVQD (reference sequence). The CDR3 is 13 amino acids. The V end lost 3 bases, the J end lost 4 bases, and 9 bases lay between the germline ends. CDR3 protein: CASSEAGSETQYF. Written as DNA, the CDR3 is TGCGCCAGCAGTGAAGCTGGTTCAGAGACCCAGTACTTC.

This clone came up a few times. J is TRBJ1-2 and V is TRBV27; possible D gene TRBD1, 6 bases. The CDR3 length is 14 residues. Looked up from germline, CDR1 is MNHEY and CDR2 is SMNVEV (reference sequence). Between the trimmed V and J ends, which lost 3 bases and 5 bases, there was a span of 13 bases. The CDR3 here is CASSLRGHQYGYTF. CDR3 sequence (DNA): TGTGCCAGCAGTTTGAGGGGACACCAATATGGCTACACCTTC.

The chain joins TRBV5-8 to TRBJ2-7; D is possibly TRBD2 (5 bases). Between the trimmed V and J ends, which lost 4 bases and 9 bases, there was a span of 17 bases. Looked up from germline, CDR1 is SGHTS and CDR2 is YDEGEE. The CDR3 runs to 13 residues. CDR3 sequence: CASSLGGQSMQYF. The CDR3, as DNA: TGTGCCAGCAGCCTGGGCGGGCAAAGCATGCAGTACTTC.